This T cell receptor (beta chain) is drawn from a study of blood T cells in healthy people across ages. V lost 1 base to trimming and J lost 5 bases, with 14 bases between them. This CDR3 comprises 14 residues. The germline V gene encodes CDR1 SQVTM and CDR2 ANQGSEA. Through a sample-barcoded 5' primer and a J-beta primer mix, a second PCR was run for roughly 6 to 11 cycles. Each cDNA was tagged by a template-switch adaptor containing 12 random nucleotides. TCRdb passed the 5' RACE reads through MiXCR, listing each CDR3 protein once. This sample has some 1.8 million distinct CDR3 sequences, with about 39% found just once. Isolation recovered at least 6.5 million PBMCs from every sample. This clonotype was found once.

V is TRBV29-1 and J is TRBJ1-2; unclear D gene. The receptor was derived from a human donor in good health. The sample taken for sequencing was blood. DNA for the CDR3: TGCAGCGTTGAAGGCACGCCAGGAAGTTATGGCTACACCTTC. This encodes CSVEGTPGSYGYTF.